This passage covers 25 T cell receptor beta chains from one sample sequenced in a study of T cells in women clearing cervical HPV infection. Profiling relied on immunoSEQ multiplex PCR, and the TCRdb table lists in-frame clones only, not all of them. Recorded for this sample: about 23,000 clones. Specimen: blood buffy coat. The receptors were sampled from a woman aged 18 to 75 with a cervical HPV16 infection that either progressed to CIN3+ or cleared (not recorded which).

For this clone: The read comes to an end 3 residues before the CDR3 does, leaving the germline J gene to fill in the end. V is TRBV19 and J is TRBJ2-5; possibly TRBD1 for D (5 bases). The CDR3 is 13 amino acids. Trimming cost V 4 bases and J 6 bases, with 12 bases left between them. The V gene's germline CDR1 is LNHDA and CDR2 SQIVND (reference sequence). The sequenced part of the CDR3 DNA is TGTGCCAGTAGTACCGACAGCTTGAAGACC. Translated, it gives CASSTDSLKT. The CDR3 as a whole reads CASSTDSLKTQYF.

For this clone: Read data end 3 residues before the CDR3 end; the end is taken from the germline J gene. This chain connects TRBV13 to TRBJ2-1; TRBD2 matches at 8 bases. After removal of 8 bases from V and 7 bases from J, the junction contained 7 bases not matched to a gene. CDR3 size: 13 residues. Germline CDR1 and CDR2: PRHDT and FYEKMQ (reference sequence). The CDR3 loop reads CASSTGTRNEQFF. The covered CDR3 bases are TGTGCCAGCTCCACCGGGACTAGGAATGAG.

CDR3: CASSPGTGSMNTEAFF. CDR3 DNA, as far as it was read: TGCGCCAGCAGCCCCGGGACAGGGAGCATGAACACTGAA. The chain couples TRBV5-1 to TRBJ1-1; 9 bases agree with TRBD1. Sequencing ends 3 residues short of the CDR3 end; the germline J gene provides the rest. Trimming took 4 bases from V and 0 from J; bases not matched to a gene: 7. Germline lookup yields CDR1 SGHRS and CDR2 YFSETQ. This CDR3 is built from 16 residues.

About this clone itself: The CDR3 extends 3 residues past the end of the read, so its final part is completed from the germline J gene. V and J are TRBV20-1 and TRBJ2-5, with 16 bases that match TRBD2. With V trimmed by 3 bases and J by 4 bases, 5 bases remained unmatched. CDR3 length equals 16 residues. The germline V gene encodes CDR1 DFQATT and CDR2 SNEGSKA (reference sequence). CDR3 bases read: TGCAGTGCTAGGGGGACTAGCGGGGGGGCCGCAGAGACC. This translates into CSARGTSGGAAET. The CDR3 reads in full as CSARGTSGGAAETQYF.

About this clone itself: With the read ending 3 residues before the CDR3 end, the germline J gene is used to fill in that end. Different DNA sequences within this sample yield the same CDR3. This chain connects TRBV2 to TRBJ2-2; D call uncertain. The CDR3 runs to 15 residues. CDR1 and CDR2 from the germline V gene are SNHLY and FYNNEI. The germline V and J ends were trimmed by 6 bases and 0 bases, with 11 bases remaining between them. The CDR3: CASSETGPNTGELFF. The sequenced CDR3 bases are TGTGCCAGCAGCGAAACGGGTCCGAACACCGGGGAG.

Of note for this clone: The CDR3 end lies 3 residues beyond the end of the read and is filled in from the germline J gene. This chain joins TRBV2 and TRBJ1-2, with 7 bases aligning to TRBD1. CDR3 length equals 15 residues. Germline lookup yields CDR1 SNHLY and CDR2 FYNNEI. V lost 1 base to trimming and J lost 0 bases; unmatched junction nucleotides: 2. This CDR3 reads CASSEGTGPNYGYTF. The sequenced CDR3 bases are TGTGCCAGCAGTGAAGGGACAGGCCCTAACTATGGC.

Concerning this clone itself: The sequenced fragment ends 3 residues before the CDR3 boundary, so the rest is inferred from the germline J gene. The V and J genes are TRBV30 and TRBJ1-4, with TRBD1 as a possible D gene (5 bases). The V end was cut by 6 bases, the J end by 7 bases, with 18 bases between. The CDR3 totals 14 residues. Germline V lookup: CDR1 GTSNPN, CDR2 SVGIG (reference sequence). CDR3 DNA, as far as it was read: TGTGCCTGCCCACCCCCCGGGGGGGGTGAAAAA. It specifies CACPPPGGGEK. The full-length CDR3 reads as CACPPPGGGEKLFF.

To note about this clone: Read sequence stops 3 residues before the CDR3 end, and the germline J gene provides the missing end. The chain has TRBV5-4 and TRBJ2-1; maybe TRBD1 (5 bases). The V gene's germline CDR1 is SGHNT and CDR2 YYREEE (reference sequence). Between the trimmed V and J ends, which lost 2 bases and 0 bases, there was a span of 9 bases. The CDR3 extends over 15 amino acids. The CDR3 is CASSFTDSSYNEQFF. The CDR3 bases that were read are TGTGCCAGCAGCTTTACAGACAGCTCCTACAATGAG.

Turning to this clone: The CDR3 end lies 3 residues beyond the end of the read and is filled in from the germline J gene. V and J are TRBV18 and TRBJ2-1; 7 bases match TRBD1. This CDR3 spans 15 amino acids. V shed 6 bases, J shed 7 bases, and the junction held 12 bases outside the gene matches. Germline V gene sequence: CDR1 KGHSH, CDR2 LQKENI. Here the CDR3 reads CASSPTTGMRNEQFF. Incomplete CDR3 DNA: TGTGCCAGCTCCCCTACGACAGGGATGAGGAATGAG.

Worth noting for this clone: The CDR3 end is not reached by the read, which stops 3 residues before it; the germline J gene fills it in. J is TRBJ2-7 and V is TRBV18; 10 nucleotides line up with TRBD2. The CDR3 length is 16 residues. Germline-derived CDR1 and CDR2 are KGHSH and LQKENI. V gave up 0 bases and J gave up 2 bases; unmatched junction bases: 4. The part of the CDR3 DNA that was read is TGTGCCAGCTCACCACCGGGACTAGCGACAACCTACGAG. Protein product: CASSPPGLATTYE. The CDR3, in full, reads CASSPPGLATTYEQYF.

Comments on this clone: With the read ending 3 residues before the CDR3 end, the germline J gene is used to fill in that end. V gene TRBV30 combines with J gene TRBJ1-2, with D maybe TRBD1 (6 bases). Per the germline V gene, CDR1 is GTSNPN and CDR2 is SVGIG (reference sequence). The CDR3 runs to 14 residues. The DNA read from the CDR3 is TGTGCCTGGATCTCACAGGGCACCTACAATGAC. Protein sequence: CAWISQGTYND. In full, the CDR3 reads CAWISQGTYNDYTF.

About this clone: Read sequence stops 3 residues before the CDR3 end, and the germline J gene provides the missing end. The rearrangement uses TRBV7-9 and TRBJ1-2, with 9 bases fitting TRBD1. Germline values: CDR1 SEHNR, CDR2 FQNEAQ (reference sequence). This CDR3 is 15 amino acids long. The CDR3 loop reads CASSLTGQGVYDYTF. The DNA read from the CDR3 is TGTGCCAGCAGCTTAACGGGACAGGGAGTCTACGAC.

As concerns this clone: The sequence runs out 3 residues before the end of the CDR3; the remainder is reconstructed from the germline J gene. The rearrangement links TRBV10-3 to TRBJ1-5; 9 nucleotides align to TRBD1. V shed 11 bases, J shed 5 bases, and the junction held 10 bases outside the gene matches. The CDR3 spans 14 residues. Looked up from germline, CDR1 is ENHRY and CDR2 is SYGVKD. CDR3 bases read: TGTGCCGCCGAACAGGGGGCTAGTGATCAGCCC. It is translated as CAAEQGASDQP. The CDR3 in full is CAAEQGASDQPQHF.

About this clone itself: From the germline J gene comes the end of the CDR3, since the read stops 3 residues before it. The chain recombines TRBV18 with TRBJ2-4; 11 nucleotides line up with TRBD1. Germline CDR1 and CDR2: KGHSH and LQKENI. The CDR3 is 15 amino acids. The CDR3: CASTGQGAQGYGQYF. The DNA read from the CDR3 is TGTGCCAGTACCGGACAGGGGGCGCAGGGCTATGGT.

Concerning this clone itself: The sequenced fragment ends 3 residues before the CDR3 boundary, so the rest is inferred from the germline J gene. This chain links TRBV5-1 with TRBJ1-2; 10 bases match TRBD1. The V gene's germline CDR1 is SGHRS and CDR2 YFSETQ. This CDR3 contains 15 residues. V shed 2 bases, J shed 7 bases, and the junction held 8 bases outside the gene matches. The sequenced CDR3 bases are TGCGCCAGCAGCTTAGGCTACCGGGACAGGGGTGGC. Its translation: CASSLGYRDRGG. The complete CDR3 reads CASSLGYRDRGGYTF.

About this clone itself: The CDR3 is cut off 3 residues early in the read; its end comes from the germline J gene. This rearrangement joins TRBV7-3 to TRBJ2-2, with 7 bases that match TRBD2. With V trimmed by 2 bases and J by 5 bases, 8 bases remained unmatched. The CDR3 length is 16 residues. Germline lookup yields CDR1 SGHTA and CDR2 FQGTGA. CDR3 bases read: TGTGCCAGCAGCTTACTGGGGGGAGGGGATACCGGGGAG. This sequence encodes CASSLLGGGDTGE. The entire CDR3 reads CASSLLGGGDTGELFF.

On this clone: The read ends 3 residues early relative to the CDR3; the germline J gene fills the gap. This rearrangement joins TRBV7-9 to TRBJ2-4, with D tentatively TRBD1 (5 bases). CDR1 and CDR2 (germline): SEHNR, FQNEAQ (reference sequence). The CDR3 sequence is 13 residues long. The covered CDR3 bases are TGTGCCAGCAGCTTAAGTCAGGGCTATGGT. It specifies CASSLSQGYG. The whole CDR3 sequence reads CASSLSQGYGQYF. The whole variable domain, remainder taken from reference TRBV7-9 and TRBJ2-4, is DTGVSQNPRHKITKRGQNVTFRCDPISEHNRLYWYRQTLGQGPEFLTYFQNEAQLEKSRLLSDRFSAERPKGSFSTLEIQRTEQGDSAMYLCASSLSQGYGQYFGAGTRLSVL.

As regards this clone: The CDR3 is cut off 3 residues early in the read; its end comes from the germline J gene. This chain links TRBV5-4 with TRBJ1-2; no definite D call. V gave up 2 bases and J gave up 3 bases, with 14 bases separating them. Germline CDR1 SGHNT, CDR2 YYREEE (reference sequence). The CDR3 runs to 15 residues. CDR3: CASSFRATRYYGYTF. Partial CDR3 DNA: TGTGCCAGCAGCTTTAGGGCTACTAGATACTATGGC.

On this clone itself: The sequence runs out 3 residues before the end of the CDR3; the remainder is reconstructed from the germline J gene. This chain links TRBV5-1 with TRBJ2-5, with 14 bases aligning to TRBD2. Unmatched junction bases numbered 3, after V lost 3 bases and J lost 2 bases. The CDR3 length is 16 residues. The V gene's germline CDR1 is SGHRS and CDR2 YFSETQ. This CDR3 is CASSSGLAGGQETQYF. Incomplete CDR3 DNA: TGCGCCAGCAGCTCAGGACTAGCGGGGGGACAAGAGACC.

The CDR3 here is CASSPWEKGADGQYF. CDR3 bases read: TGTGCCAGCTCACCATGGGAGAAGGGGGCGGATGGT. The chain combines TRBV18 with TRBJ2-4, with TRBD1 matching over 7 bases. The read ends 3 residues early relative to the CDR3; the germline J gene fills the gap. Germline V gene sequence: CDR1 KGHSH, CDR2 LQKENI. The CDR3 runs to 15 residues.

As to this clone: The read ends 3 residues early relative to the CDR3; the germline J gene fills the gap. The chain couples TRBV10-1 to TRBJ2-1, with D possibly matching TRBD2 (6 bases). Germline loops: CDR1 WNHNN, CDR2 SYGVQD (reference sequence). V gave up 3 bases and J gave up 3 bases, with 15 bases separating them. The CDR3 is 16 residues long. The chain's CDR3 is CASSDPAGRYYNEQFF. The sequenced part of the CDR3 DNA is TGCGCCAGCAGTGATCCGGCGGGGAGGTACTACAATGAG.

Of note for this clone: Read coverage stops 3 residues before the CDR3 terminus; the germline J gene supplies the remainder. The chain has TRBV7-9 and TRBJ1-2, with D possibly TRBD1 on 5 matching bases. Germline V lookup: CDR1 SEHNR, CDR2 FQNEAQ (reference sequence). The CDR3 contains 11 residues. Partial CDR3 DNA: TGTGCCAGCAGGTCCCGGGACTGC. Protein: CASRSRDC. The full CDR3 sequence reads CASRSRDCYTF.

Regarding this clone: The read comes to an end 3 residues before the CDR3 does, leaving the germline J gene to fill in the end. The chain links TRBV2 to TRBJ2-5, with D maybe TRBD1 (6 bases). The V gene lost 4 bases and the J gene lost 4 bases, with 10 bases spanning the gap. The CDR3 spans 13 residues. Germline lookup yields CDR1 SNHLY and CDR2 FYNNEI. The sequenced CDR3 bases are TGTGCCAGCAGTGCGTGGGACATAGAGACC. Encoded protein: CASSAWDIET. The full CDR3 protein reads CASSAWDIETQYF.

This clone shows up as medium-sized by frequency. The read comes to an end 3 residues before the CDR3 does, leaving the germline J gene to fill in the end. The V gene is TRBV7-9, the J gene TRBJ2-2; 11 bases map to TRBD1. CDR3 length equals 15 residues. CDR1 SEHNR and CDR2 FQNEAQ come from the germline V gene (reference sequence). The V segment lost 6 bases and the J segment 6 bases; nucleotides outside the gene matches: 6. CDR3 DNA (partial): TGTGCCAGCAGTTCCGGGACAGGGGGGCCCGGGGAG. Amino acid sequence: CASSSGTGGPGE. The entire CDR3 sequence reads CASSSGTGGPGELFF.

Details on this clone: At one end, the junction sequence differs from germline, possibly due to a read error. Coverage ceases 3 residues before the CDR3 finishes, and the germline J gene fills in the end. The same CDR3 is also encoded by other DNA sequences in this sample. The J gene is TRBJ1-3, the V gene TRBV30, with TRBD1 identical over 8 bases. The germline V gene has CDR1 GTSNPN and CDR2 SVGIG (reference sequence). The CDR3 covers 11 residues. The CDR3: CAWGTGNTIYF. The CDR3 bases that were read are TGTGCCTGGGGGACAGGAAACACA.